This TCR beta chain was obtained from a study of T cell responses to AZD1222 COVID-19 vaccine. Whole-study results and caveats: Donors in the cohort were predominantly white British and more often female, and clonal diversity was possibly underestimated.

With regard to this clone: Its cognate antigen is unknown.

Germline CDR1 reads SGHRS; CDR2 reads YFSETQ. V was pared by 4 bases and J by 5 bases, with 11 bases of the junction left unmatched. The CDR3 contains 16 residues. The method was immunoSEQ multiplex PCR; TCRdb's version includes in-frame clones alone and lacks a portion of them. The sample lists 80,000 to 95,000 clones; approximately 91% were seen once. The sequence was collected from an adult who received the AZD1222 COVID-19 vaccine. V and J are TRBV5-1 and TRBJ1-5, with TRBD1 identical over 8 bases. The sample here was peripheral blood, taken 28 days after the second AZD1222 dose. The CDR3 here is CASSRGTGGRDQPQHF. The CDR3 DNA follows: TGCGCCAGCAGCAGGGGGACAGGTGGCAGGGATCAGCCCCAGCATTTT. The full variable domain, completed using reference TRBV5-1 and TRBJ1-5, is KAGVTQTPRYLIKTRGQQVTLSCSPISGHRSVSWYQQTPGQGLQFLFEYFSETQRNKGNFPGRFSGRQFSNSRSEMNVSTLELGDSALYLCASSRGTGGRDQPQHFGDGTRLSIL.